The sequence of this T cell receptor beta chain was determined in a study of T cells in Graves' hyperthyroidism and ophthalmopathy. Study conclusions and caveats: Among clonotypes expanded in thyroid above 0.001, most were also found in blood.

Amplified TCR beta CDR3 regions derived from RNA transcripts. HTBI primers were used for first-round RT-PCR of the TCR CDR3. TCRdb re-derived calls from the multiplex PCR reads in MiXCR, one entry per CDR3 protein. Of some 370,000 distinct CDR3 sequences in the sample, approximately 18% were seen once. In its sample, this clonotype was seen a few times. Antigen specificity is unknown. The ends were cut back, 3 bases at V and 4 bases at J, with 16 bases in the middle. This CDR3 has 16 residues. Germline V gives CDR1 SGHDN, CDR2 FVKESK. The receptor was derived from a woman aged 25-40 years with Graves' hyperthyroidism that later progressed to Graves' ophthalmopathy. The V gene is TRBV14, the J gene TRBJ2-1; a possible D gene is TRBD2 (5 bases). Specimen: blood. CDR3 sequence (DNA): TGTGCCAGCAGCCAGACGGGCAGCGGTTCATACAATGAGCAGTTCTTC. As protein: CASSQTGSGSYNEQFF.